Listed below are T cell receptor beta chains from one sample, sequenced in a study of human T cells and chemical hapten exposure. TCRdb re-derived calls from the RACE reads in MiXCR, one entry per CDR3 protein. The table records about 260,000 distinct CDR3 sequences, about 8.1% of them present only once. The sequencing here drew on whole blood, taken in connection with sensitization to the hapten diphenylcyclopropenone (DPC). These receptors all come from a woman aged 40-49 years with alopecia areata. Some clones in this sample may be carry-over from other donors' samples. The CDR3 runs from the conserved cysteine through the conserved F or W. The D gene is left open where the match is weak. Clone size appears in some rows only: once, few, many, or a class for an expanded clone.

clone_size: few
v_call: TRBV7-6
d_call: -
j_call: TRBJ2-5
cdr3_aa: CASSLVGGIGAETQYF
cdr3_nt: TGTGCCAGCAGCTTAGTAGGCGGGATTGGGGCAGAGACCCAGTACTTC

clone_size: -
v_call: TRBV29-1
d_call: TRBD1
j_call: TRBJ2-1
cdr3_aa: CSGRDRGGLNEQFF
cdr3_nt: TGCAGCGGGCGGGACAGGGGCGGTTTAAATGAGCAGTTCTTC

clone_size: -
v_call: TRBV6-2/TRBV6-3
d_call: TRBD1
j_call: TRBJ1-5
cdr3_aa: CASSSPLDRAGYQPQHF
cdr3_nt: TGTGCCAGCAGTTCCCCCCTGGACAGGGCTGGGTATCAGCCCCAGCATTTT

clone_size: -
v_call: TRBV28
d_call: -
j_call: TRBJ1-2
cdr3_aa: CASSFDGQDYGYTF
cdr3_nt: TGTGCCAGCAGTTTCGACGGTCAGGACTATGGCTACACCTTC

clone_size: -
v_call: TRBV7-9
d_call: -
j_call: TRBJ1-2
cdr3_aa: CASSLGTWANYGYTF
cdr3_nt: TGTGCCAGCAGCTTAGGTACTTGGGCTAACTATGGCTACACCTTC

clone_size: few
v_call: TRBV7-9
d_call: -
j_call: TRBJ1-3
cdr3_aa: CASSSGTAGNTIYF
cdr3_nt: TGTGCCAGCAGCTCCGGGACTGCTGGAAACACCATATATTTT

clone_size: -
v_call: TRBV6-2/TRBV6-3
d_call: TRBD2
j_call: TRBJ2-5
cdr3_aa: CASTSGGAGETQYF
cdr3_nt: TGTGCCAGCACTAGCGGAGGGGCAGGAGAGACCCAGTACTTC

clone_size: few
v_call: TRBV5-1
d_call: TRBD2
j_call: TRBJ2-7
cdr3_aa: CASSLLQSGRGAEQYF
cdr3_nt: TGCGCCAGCAGCTTGTTGCAGTCCGGGAGGGGAGCCGAGCAGTACTTC

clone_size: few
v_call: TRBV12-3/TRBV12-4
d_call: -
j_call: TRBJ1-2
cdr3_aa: CASSLRDLGYGYTF
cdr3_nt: TGTGCCAGCAGTCTGAGGGACCTGGGCTATGGCTACACCTTC

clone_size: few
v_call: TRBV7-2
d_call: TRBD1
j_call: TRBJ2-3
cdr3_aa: CASSLDHRGGTDTQYF
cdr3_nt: TGTGCCAGCAGCTTAGATCACAGGGGAGGCACAGATACGCAGTATTTT

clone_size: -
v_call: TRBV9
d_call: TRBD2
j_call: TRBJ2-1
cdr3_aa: CASSVGASGYNEQFF
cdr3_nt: TGTGCCAGCAGCGTAGGTGCTAGCGGCTACAATGAGCAGTTCTTC

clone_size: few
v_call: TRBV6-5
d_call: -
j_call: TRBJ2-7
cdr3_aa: CASSYSWGSVPSHF
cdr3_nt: TGTGCCAGCAGTTACTCATGGGGGTCCGTCCCCAGTCACTTC

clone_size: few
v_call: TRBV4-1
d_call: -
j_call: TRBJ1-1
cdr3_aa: CASSHYGTRVEAFF
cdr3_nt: TGCGCCAGCAGCCATTACGGGACCCGAGTTGAAGCTTTCTTT

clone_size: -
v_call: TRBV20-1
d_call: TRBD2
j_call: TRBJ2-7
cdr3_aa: CSARQTSPFSYEQHF
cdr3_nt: TGCAGTGCTAGGCAGACTAGCCCCTTCTCCTACGAGCAGCACTTC

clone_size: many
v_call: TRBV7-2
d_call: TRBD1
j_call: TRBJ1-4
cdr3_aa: CASSLGQGPFEKLFF
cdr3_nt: TGTGCCAGCAGCCTGGGACAGGGACCGTTTGAAAAACTGTTTTTT

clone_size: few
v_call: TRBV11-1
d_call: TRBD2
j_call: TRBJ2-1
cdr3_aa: CASSFMREGEQFF
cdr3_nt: TGTGCCAGCAGCTTTATGCGGGAGGGGGAGCAGTTCTTC

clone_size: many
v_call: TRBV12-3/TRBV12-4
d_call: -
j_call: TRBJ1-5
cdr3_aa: CASSPLDSNQPQHF
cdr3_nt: TGTGCCAGCAGTCCACTGGACAGTAATCAGCCCCAGCATTTT

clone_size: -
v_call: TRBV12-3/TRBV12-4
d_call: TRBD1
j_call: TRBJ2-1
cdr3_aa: CASSQGADLHEQFF
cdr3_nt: TGTGCCAGCAGCCAGGGGGCCGACTTACATGAGCAGTTCTTC

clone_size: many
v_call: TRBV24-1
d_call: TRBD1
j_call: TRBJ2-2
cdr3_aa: CATSDAGTGASGELFF
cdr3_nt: TGTGCCACCAGTGATGCCGGGACAGGGGCCAGCGGGGAGCTGTTTTTT

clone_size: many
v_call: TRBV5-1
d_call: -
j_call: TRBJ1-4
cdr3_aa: CASSSGLRVTNEKLFF
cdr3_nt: TGCGCCAGCAGCTCCGGTCTTCGCGTAACTAATGAAAAACTGTTTTTT

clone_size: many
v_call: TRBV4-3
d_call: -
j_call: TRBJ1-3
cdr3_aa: CASSQEFISGTGNTIYF
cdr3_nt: TGCGCCAGCAGCCAAGAATTTATTTCCGGAACTGGAAACACCATATATTTT

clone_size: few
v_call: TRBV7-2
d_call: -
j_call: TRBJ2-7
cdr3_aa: CASSLASLQRYEQYF
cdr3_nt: TGTGCCAGCAGCTTAGCGAGCCTTCAGCGGTACGAGCAGTACTTC

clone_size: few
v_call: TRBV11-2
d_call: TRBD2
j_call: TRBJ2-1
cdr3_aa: CASSVRLADTYNEQFF
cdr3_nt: TGTGCCAGCAGCGTTCGACTAGCGGACACCTACAATGAGCAGTTCTTC

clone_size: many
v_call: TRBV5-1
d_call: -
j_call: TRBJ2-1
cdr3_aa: CASSLAPGYDNEQFF
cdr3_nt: TGCGCCAGCAGCTTGGCCCCGGGCTACGACAATGAGCAGTTCTTC

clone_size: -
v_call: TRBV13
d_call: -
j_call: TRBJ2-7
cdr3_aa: CASSPQSSYEQYF
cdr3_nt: TGTGCCAGCAGCCCACAGAGCTCCTACGAGCAGTACTTC

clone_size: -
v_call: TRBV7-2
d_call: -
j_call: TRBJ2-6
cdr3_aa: CASQRDVFYSGANVLTF
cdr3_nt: TGTGCCAGTCAACGGGACGTTTTCTACTCTGGGGCCAACGTCCTGACTTTC

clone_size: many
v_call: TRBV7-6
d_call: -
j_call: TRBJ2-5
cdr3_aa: CASTSTGRQETQYF
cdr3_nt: TGTGCCAGCACCTCCACAGGGAGGCAAGAGACCCAGTACTTC

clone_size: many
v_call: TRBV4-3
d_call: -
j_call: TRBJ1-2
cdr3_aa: CASSQDLTNYGYTF
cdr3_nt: TGCGCCAGCAGCCAAGACCTAACTAACTATGGCTACACCTTC

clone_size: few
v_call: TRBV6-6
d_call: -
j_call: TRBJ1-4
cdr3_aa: CASSPPTGTNEKLFF
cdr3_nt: TGTGCCAGCAGTCCACCGACAGGAACTAATGAAAAACTGTTTTTT

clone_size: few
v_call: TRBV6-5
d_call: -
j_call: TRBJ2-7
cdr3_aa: CASSLAGTGSSYEQYF
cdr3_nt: TGTGCCAGCAGTTTAGCGGGGACAGGAAGCTCCTACGAGCAGTACTTC

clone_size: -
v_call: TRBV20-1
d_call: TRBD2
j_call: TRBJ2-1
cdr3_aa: CSASGLVRNEQFF
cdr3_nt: TGCAGTGCCTCCGGACTAGTACGCAATGAGCAGTTCTTC

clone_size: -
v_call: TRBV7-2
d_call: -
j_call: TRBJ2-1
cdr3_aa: CASSPAVGGFGDEQFF
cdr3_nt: TGTGCCAGCAGCCCGGCGGTAGGAGGCTTTGGTGATGAGCAGTTCTTC

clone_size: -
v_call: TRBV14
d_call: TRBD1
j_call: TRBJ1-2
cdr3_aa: CASSRRDRVGSYGYTF
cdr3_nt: TGTGCCAGCAGCCGCCGGGACAGGGTCGGGAGCTATGGCTACACCTTC

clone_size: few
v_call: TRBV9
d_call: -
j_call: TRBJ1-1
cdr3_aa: CASSVVANTEAFF
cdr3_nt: TGTGCCAGCAGCGTAGTAGCGAACACTGAAGCTTTCTTT

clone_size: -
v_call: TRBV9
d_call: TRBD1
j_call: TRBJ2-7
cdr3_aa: CASSVGISSAATGGPYEQYF
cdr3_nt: TGTGCCAGCAGCGTAGGGATCTCAAGCGCCGCAACAGGGGGGCCCTACGAGCAGTACTTC

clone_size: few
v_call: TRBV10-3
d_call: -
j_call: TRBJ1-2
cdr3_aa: CAISGDTVYGYTF
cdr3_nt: TGTGCCATCAGCGGGGACACCGTATATGGCTACACCTTC

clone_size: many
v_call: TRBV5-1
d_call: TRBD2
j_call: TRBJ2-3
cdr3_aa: CASFLTSGETDTQYF
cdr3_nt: TGCGCCAGCTTCTTGACTAGCGGGGAAACAGATACGCAGTATTTT

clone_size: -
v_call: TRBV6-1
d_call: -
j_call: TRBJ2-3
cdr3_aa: CASSERGIPDTQYF
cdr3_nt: TGTGCCAGCAGTGAAAGGGGGATCCCAGATACGCAGTATTTT

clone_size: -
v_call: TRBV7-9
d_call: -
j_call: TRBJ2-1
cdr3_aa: CASSRGIDNEQFF
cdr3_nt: TGTGCCAGCAGCCGCGGAATAGACAATGAGCAGTTCTTC

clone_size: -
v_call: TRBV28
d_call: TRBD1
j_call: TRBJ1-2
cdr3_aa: CASRPGTGNYGYTF
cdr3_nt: TGTGCCAGCAGACCAGGGACAGGCAACTATGGCTACACCTTC

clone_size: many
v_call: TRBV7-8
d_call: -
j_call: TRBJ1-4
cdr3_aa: CASSLGRGQGEKLFF
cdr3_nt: TGTGCCAGCAGCTTAGGCCGGGGGCAAGGTGAAAAACTGTTTTTT

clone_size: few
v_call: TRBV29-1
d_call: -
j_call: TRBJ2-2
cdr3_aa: CSVEQGTGELFF
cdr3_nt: TGCAGCGTTGAACAGGGCACCGGGGAGCTGTTTTTT

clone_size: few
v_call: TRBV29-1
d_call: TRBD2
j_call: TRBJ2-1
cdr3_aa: CSVDMTSGAYNEQFF
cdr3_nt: TGCAGCGTTGATATGACTAGCGGAGCCTACAATGAGCAGTTCTTC

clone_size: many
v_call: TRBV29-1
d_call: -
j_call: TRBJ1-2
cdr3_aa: CSVEKGSYTF
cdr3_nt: TGCAGCGTTGAGAAGGGTAGCTACACCTTC

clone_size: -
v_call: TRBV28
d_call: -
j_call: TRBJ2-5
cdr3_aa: CASSLGLLYQETQYF
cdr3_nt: TGTGCCAGCAGTCTAGGGCTTTTGTACCAAGAGACCCAGTACTTC

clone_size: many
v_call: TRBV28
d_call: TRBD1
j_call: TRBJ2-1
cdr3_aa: CASSPGGRTYNEQFF
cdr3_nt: TGTGCCAGCAGTCCAGGGGGCAGGACCTACAATGAGCAGTTCTTC

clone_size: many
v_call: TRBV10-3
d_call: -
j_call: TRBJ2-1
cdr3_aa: CAISDSLGMIGDEQFF
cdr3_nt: TGTGCCATCAGTGACAGTCTAGGGATGATAGGGGATGAGCAGTTCTTC

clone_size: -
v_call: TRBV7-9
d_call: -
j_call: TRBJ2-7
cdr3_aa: CASSLGAGELGQYF
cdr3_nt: TGTGCCAGCAGCTTAGGGGCAGGGGAACTTGGGCAGTACTTC

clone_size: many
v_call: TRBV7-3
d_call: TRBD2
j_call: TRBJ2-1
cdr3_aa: CASSPRSGGNEQFF
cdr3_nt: TGTGCCAGCAGCCCAAGATCGGGAGGGAATGAGCAGTTCTTC

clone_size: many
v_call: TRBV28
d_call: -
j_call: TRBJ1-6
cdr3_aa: CASSPDRNRYSPLHF
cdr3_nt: TGTGCCAGCAGCCCCGACCGAAACCGTTATTCACCCCTCCACTTT

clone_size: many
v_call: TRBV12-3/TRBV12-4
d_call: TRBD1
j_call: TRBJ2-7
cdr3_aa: CASSPQLTGGYEQYF
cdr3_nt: TGTGCCAGCAGTCCACAACTGACAGGGGGCTACGAGCAGTACTTC

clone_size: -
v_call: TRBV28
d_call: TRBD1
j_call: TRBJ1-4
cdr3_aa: CASKTGDHEKLFF
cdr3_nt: TGTGCCAGCAAGACAGGGGACCACGAAAAACTGTTTTTT

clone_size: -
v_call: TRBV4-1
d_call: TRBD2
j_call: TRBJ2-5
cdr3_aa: CASSQDGLAGGRAQYF
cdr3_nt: TGCGCCAGCAGCCAAGATGGCCTAGCGGGAGGTAGGGCCCAGTACTTC

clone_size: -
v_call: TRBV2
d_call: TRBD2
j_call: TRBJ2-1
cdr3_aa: CAILSGRRYNEQFF
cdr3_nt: TGTGCCATCCTTAGCGGGAGAAGGTACAATGAGCAGTTCTTC

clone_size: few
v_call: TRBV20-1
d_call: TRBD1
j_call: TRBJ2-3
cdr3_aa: CSAREPPDRGSDTQYF
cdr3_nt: TGCAGTGCTAGAGAACCCCCGGACAGGGGGTCAGATACGCAGTATTTT